The rows below give T cell receptor beta chains drawn from one sample of a study of blood T cell repertoires in COVID-19. Assay: immunoSEQ multiplex PCR; the TCRdb copy retains only in-frame clones and omits some. The data contain 250,000 to 350,000 clones, around nine tenths of them seen just once; the ten biggest clones take up about 11%. The sample taken for sequencing was peripheral blood. The receptors derive from a woman in her thirties with COVID-19, enrolled during active disease. Both conserved end residues are part of each CDR3. A D gene is named only where the DNA matches it firmly. The size entry is marked missing in some rows and otherwise reads once, few, many or a size class.

CDR3 protein	CDR3 DNA	clone size	D gene	V gene	J gene
CASSWGGTEAFF	TGTGCCAGCAGCTGGGGGGGGACTGAAGCTTTCTTT	-	-	TRBV27	TRBJ1-1
CASSLRLAGVGETQYF	TGTGCCAGCAGCTTGAGGCTAGCGGGAGTGGGGGAGACCCAGTACTTC	-	TRBD2	TRBV5-4	TRBJ2-5
CASSDSIGVNTGELFF	TGTGCCAGCAGTGACTCGATAGGGGTAAACACCGGGGAGCTGTTTTTT	-	-	TRBV6-4	TRBJ2-2
CASSNRDRLTEAFF	TGTGCCAGCAGCAACCGGGACAGGCTCACTGAAGCTTTCTTT	-	TRBD1	TRBV13	TRBJ1-1
CASSFGQAKSGANVLTF	TGTGCCAGCAGTTTCGGACAGGCCAAATCTGGGGCCAACGTCCTGACTTTC	-	TRBD1	TRBV27	TRBJ2-6
CASSGDRHLYGYTF	TGTGCCAGCAGCGGAGACAGGCACCTCTATGGCTACACCTTC	-	-	TRBV9	TRBJ1-2
CATSRVGAASYEQYF	TGTGCCACCAGCAGAGTAGGAGCGGCGTCCTACGAGCAGTACTTC	-	-	TRBV15	TRBJ2-7
CASSIKGPNQETQYF	TGTGCCAGTAGTATTAAGGGGCCTAACCAAGAGACCCAGTACTTC	-	-	TRBV19	TRBJ2-5
CASSDRPDFNQPQHF	TGTGCCAGCAGCGATCGACCTGACTTTAATCAGCCCCAGCATTTT	-	-	TRBV5-4	TRBJ1-5
CASSQDRRRELDTQYF	TGTGCCAGCAGCCAAGACAGGAGGCGGGAGCTCGATACGCAGTATTTT	-	TRBD2	TRBV3-1/TRBV3-2	TRBJ2-3
CASNPGQAYNEQFF	TGTGCCAGTAACCCGGGACAGGCCTACAATGAGCAGTTCTTC	-	TRBD1	TRBV19	TRBJ2-1
CASSLGQGDEKLFF	TGTGCCAGCAGCCTGGGACAGGGGGACGAAAAACTGTTTTTT	-	TRBD1	TRBV11-2	TRBJ1-4
CSVKYRNTGELFF	TGCAGCGTTAAGTATAGAAACACCGGGGAGCTGTTTTTT	few	-	TRBV29-1	TRBJ2-2
CASSSYRGRDTQYF	TGTGCCAGCAGTTCCTACAGGGGTAGGGATACGCAGTATTTT	-	TRBD1	TRBV27	TRBJ2-3